This section outlines one T cell receptor (beta chain) sequence together with its context. Its matching antigen is unknown. PCR employed 60 Vbeta and 13 Jbeta primers. Libraries were prepared by immunoSEQ multiplex PCR; TCRdb keeps only in-frame clonotypes and omits some of them. The specimen's table records some 130,000 clones. Germline CDR1 reads MDHEN; CDR2 reads SYDVKM. J lost 4 bases, V lost 4 bases, and 16 bases had no gene match. This CDR3 region has 19 residues. This specimen belongs to a study of cytomegalovirus exposure and HLA in healthy donors. Whole-study findings and limits: The classifier, whose performance was assessed in both the original and validation cohorts, reportedly diagnosed cytomegalovirus status with high specificity and sensitivity. It was reported that TCR beta sequences correctly inferred the HLA-A and HLA-B alleles for most subjects. Most CMV-associated TCR beta chains appeared HLA-restricted in a later analysis. Most likely, a cluster of highly shared sequence variants arose as a sequencing artifact.

The sample consisted of PBMCs. The TCR was taken from a man aged 18 to 30 in good health and CMV-seronegative. The chain links TRBV28 to TRBJ2-7; TRBD2 matches 13 bases. The CDR3 DNA reads TGTGCCAGCAGTTACGGGACTAGCGGGAAGAACCAAGAACGGTACGAGCAGTACTTC. It encodes CASSYGTSGKNQERYEQYF.